These T cell receptor beta chains were read from a single sample in a study of regulatory T cells in long-lasting Graves disease. TCRdb re-called the multiplex PCR reads with MiXCR, one entry per CDR3 protein. Of approximately 690,000 distinct CDR3 sequences listed, around 30% are singletons. The sample here was peripheral blood mononuclear cells (PBMCs), taken when the disease was refractory, from a patient treated with antithyroid drugs. The receptors derive from a female donor with Graves disease. The CDR3 runs from the conserved cysteine through the conserved F or W. Clone size, where shown, is once, few, many, or a class for clones that have expanded.

few,TRBV7-9,TRBJ1-5,CASSLVVGSVGQPQHF
-,TRBV12-3/TRBV12-4,TRBJ1-1,CASTSGTVMNTEAFF
many,TRBV5-6,TRBJ2-2,CASSRTSGRAGELFF
-,TRBV5-6,TRBJ2-4,CASSMRREGLAVPLAKNIQYF
many,TRBV27,TRBJ1-2,CASVGRGSSANYGYTF
-,TRBV6-4,TRBJ1-1,CASSYSGENTEVFF
few,TRBV6-1,TRBJ1-1,CASRSSGNTEAFF
-,TRBV6-1,TRBJ2-7,CAGRTSGSSCEQYF
-,TRBV2,TRBJ1-5,CASRKSLGQGNQPQHF
few,TRBV19,TRBJ1-1,CASSIGGGQVNTEAFF
-,TRBV2,TRBJ1-1,CASSEDRTYTEAFF
many,TRBV3-1,TRBJ1-2,CASSQGQVPRGYTF
few,TRBV12-3/TRBV12-4,TRBJ1-5,CASSQTRQGNWGPQHF
few,TRBV12-5,TRBJ1-1,CASGLGNAGLNTEAFF
-,TRBV6-1,TRBJ2-4,CASTKGGLAKNIQYF
-,TRBV6-2/TRBV6-3,TRBJ1-3,CASSEMGPRTGNTIYF
few,TRBV5-6,TRBJ1-1,CASSLAPWGQLNTEAFF
-,TRBV3-1,TRBJ1-5,CASSQDSTGGNQPQHF
few,TRBV27,TRBJ1-4,CASSSTGLSNEKLFF
-,TRBV7-9,TRBJ2-7,CASSSTAYEQYF
many,TRBV12-3/TRBV12-4,TRBJ1-2,CATLDGQLITNYGYTF
few,TRBV27,TRBJ1-5,CASSQGVKGQPQHF
-,TRBV6-2/TRBV6-3,TRBJ1-1,CASRLTTPTMNTEAFF
few,TRBV15,TRBJ1-2,CATSRDSGRPLAGYTF
many,TRBV5-4,TRBJ1-1,CASSLLRTNTEAFF
few,TRBV12-3/TRBV12-4,TRBJ2-5,CASSPMQETQYF
-,TRBV30,TRBJ1-2,CAWSSYRGGGGYTF
few,TRBV7-3,TRBJ2-2,CASSLVGAGLTGELFF
few,TRBV6-9,TRBJ1-5,CASSYSSGYQPQHF
-,TRBV9,TRBJ2-5,CASSVWSGGPRETQYF
many,TRBV2,TRBJ1-5,CASSDIQGGQPQHF
-,TRBV6-9,TRBJ2-6,CASSYFKNSGANVLTF
-,TRBV6-2/TRBV6-3,TRBJ2-1,CASSTPRGRAHEQFF
-,TRBV7-3,TRBJ1-1,CASSLRWAGKNTEAFF
few,TRBV9,TRBJ2-7,CASSVAGIGYEQYF
-,TRBV5-6,TRBJ1-2,CASSHGTGSYGYTF
-,TRBV5-4,TRBJ2-5,CASSRTPEETQYF
-,TRBV5-5,TRBJ2-5,CASSTGNGGVNQETQYF
few,TRBV6-1,TRBJ1-1,CASSRGRDRAFF
few,TRBV11-2,TRBJ2-7,CASSLLMDNPYEQYF